These 27 T cell receptor beta chains were sequenced from one sample in a study of technical replicates of blood from a handful of donors (dated by TCRdb to the late 2010s). The method behind the library was the immunoSEQ multiplex PCR assay. Entries here come from immuneACCESS through TCRdb and include only in-frame sequences with V and J called. Some clones fail to appear in such tables; in the studies checked, an unresolved V gene covers under half of the shortfall, and the cause of the remainder is unknown. The sample table lists under 85,000 clones, about 97% of them with a count of one. The top ten constitute 0.15% to 0.2% of the sample. The sequenced material came from T cells isolated from PBMCs. The receptors here all came from a human donor in good health.

This rearrangement joins TRBV6-6 to TRBJ1-1; the match to TRBD1 covers 7 bases. The J segment lost 2 bases and the V segment lost 5 bases, leaving 5 bases of the junction unmatched. The CDR3 runs 14 residues. Germline V gene data show CDR1 as MNHNY and CDR2 as SVGAGI (reference sequence). The CDR3 DNA reads TGTGCCAGCAGTACCAGGGGGTCAAACACTGAAGCTTTCTTT. Translating gives CASSTRGSNTEAFF.

The rearrangement joins TRBV10-2 to TRBJ2-3, with 12 nucleotides matching TRBD2. Germline CDR1 and CDR2: WSHSY and SAAADI. V was clipped by 5 bases and J by 1 base; unmatched bases: 7. CDR3 length: 17 residues. The CDR3 is CASSRLAGEWGTDTQYF. The CDR3 coding sequence is TGCGCCAGCAGTCGACTAGCGGGAGAATGGGGCACAGATACGCAGTATTTT.

V and J are TRBV28 and TRBJ1-4; 10 nucleotides line up with TRBD1. The CDR3 has 18 amino acids. Trimming took 1 base from V and 8 from J; bases not matched to a gene: 13. Per germline, CDR1 MDHEN and CDR2 SYDVKM. The CDR3 is CASSLYGTGAYEGEKLFF. CDR3 in DNA: TGTGCCAGCAGTTTATATGGGACAGGGGCTTACGAAGGCGAAAAACTGTTTTTT.

The rearrangement joins TRBV15 to TRBJ2-2, with TRBD2 identical over 12 bases. Trimming took 0 bases from V and 4 from J; bases not matched to a gene: 3. Germline V gene sequence: CDR1 LNHNV, CDR2 YYDKDF (reference sequence). This CDR3 region has 17 residues. The CDR3 spells CATSRDRTSGTTGELFF. CDR3 bases: TGTGCCACCAGCAGAGACAGGACTAGCGGGACCACCGGGGAGCTGTTTTTT.

This chain uses TRBV18 with TRBJ2-7; D is unclear. Germline values: CDR1 KGHSH, CDR2 LQKENI. CDR3 length equals 14 residues. Trimming stripped 1 base from V and 2 bases from J, with 9 bases between. CDR3 DNA: TGTGCCAGCTCACCACTAACAGCCCCCTACGAGCAGTACTTC. This encodes CASSPLTAPYEQYF.

The J gene is TRBJ2-7, the V gene TRBV7-9; a possible D gene is TRBD1 (5 bases). Germline V CDR1 and CDR2: SEHNR, FQNEAQ (reference sequence). This CDR3 spans 15 amino acids. V lost 5 bases and J lost 0, with 14 bases in between. In DNA, the CDR3 is TGTGCCAGCAGCGAAGACCGAAGGGGCTCCTACGAGCAGTACTTC. Its protein is CASSEDRRGSYEQYF.

The chain has TRBV7-2 and TRBJ1-1; weak D call: TRBD1 (6 bases). V lost 2 bases and J 5 bases, leaving 9 bases between the germline ends. The CDR3 totals 13 residues. Germline loops: CDR1 SGHTA, CDR2 FQGNSA. CDR3 coding DNA: TGTGCCAGCAGCTTACGCAGGGGTACTGAAGCTTTCTTT. Its translation is CASSLRRGTEAFF.

The V and J genes are TRBV9 and TRBJ2-5, with D unclear. Germline CDR1 SGDLS, CDR2 YYNGEE. This CDR3 is built from 15 residues. With 3 bases removed from V and 5 bases from J, the gap between germline ends came to 17 bases. The CDR3 DNA is TGTGCCAGCAGCGACCTCGGCGGCTGGAAGGAGACCCAGTACTTC. The encoded protein is CASSDLGGWKETQYF. Complete variable domain (other parts from reference TRBV9 and TRBJ2-5): DSGVTQTPKHLITATGQRVTLRCSPRSGDLSVYWYQQSLDQGLQFLIQYYNGEERAKGNILERFSAQQFPDLHSELNLSSLELGDSALYFCASSDLGGWKETQYFGPGTRLLVL.

This chain links TRBV10-1 with TRBJ2-2; 10 bases fit TRBD1. V lost 0 bases and J lost 5; bases outside the gene matches: 9. Per germline, CDR1 WNHNN and CDR2 SYGVQD (reference sequence). This CDR3 is 18 amino acids long. The CDR3 nucleotides are TGCGCCAGCAGTGAGTCGGCAGGCGGGACAGGGGAAACCGGGGAGCTGTTTTTT. Translating gives CASSESAGGTGETGELFF.

The genes are TRBV9 and TRBJ2-7, with TRBD1 identical over 11 bases. The CDR3 is 18 amino acids. V shed 1 base and J 4 bases; nucleotides not matched to a gene: 13. Germline-derived CDR1 and CDR2 are SGDLS and YYNGEE. CDR3 region: CASSVKSESWDRGYEQYF. The CDR3, as DNA: TGTGCCAGCAGCGTAAAGTCCGAGTCTTGGGACAGGGGGTACGAGCAGTACTTC.

This clone was seen more than once but under ten times. The chain links TRBV2 to TRBJ1-1; D unresolved. The CDR3 runs 11 residues. Germline V gene lookup returns CDR1 SNHLY and CDR2 FYNNEI. V shed 5 bases and J shed 2 bases, with 3 bases lying between them. CDR3 protein: CASSLNTEAFF. The DNA of the CDR3 is TGTGCCAGCAGTCTAAACACTGAAGCTTTCTTT.

This clone was recorded only once. This rearrangement joins TRBV18 to TRBJ1-2; TRBD1 matches 9 bases. J was trimmed by 6 bases and V by 3 bases; bases with no gene match: 5. The germline CDR1 and CDR2 sequences are KGHSH and LQKENI. This CDR3 is 14 amino acids long. In nucleotides, the CDR3 is TGTGCCAGCTCACCCAGGGACAGGGATAATGGCTACACCTTC. This encodes CASSPRDRDNGYTF.

The CDR3 region is CASSQTTLAGFHNEQFF. The CDR3 region has the DNA TGTGCCAGCAGCCAAACCACCTTAGCGGGATTCCACAATGAGCAGTTCTTC. The genes are TRBV4-2 and TRBJ2-1, with 8 bases aligning to TRBD2. The CDR3 is 17 residues long. The J segment lost 5 bases and the V segment lost 2 bases, leaving 11 bases of the junction unmatched. Germline CDR1 LGHNA, CDR2 YNFKEQ.

This sequence joins TRBV10-2 and TRBJ1-4; perhaps TRBD1 as D (6 bases). CDR1 and CDR2 from the germline V gene are WSHSY and SAAADI. The V end lost 9 bases, the J end lost 7 bases, and 18 bases lay between the germline ends. This CDR3 is 14 amino acids long. The CDR3 spells CASSHTGSGEKLFF. The CDR3, as DNA: TGCGCCAGTTCGCATACAGGGTCCGGTGAAAAACTGTTTTTT.

This chain connects TRBV6-5 to TRBJ2-7; no reliable D call. CDR3 length: 15 residues. Germline V gene sequence: CDR1 MNHEY, CDR2 SVGAGI. V gave up 0 bases and J gave up 4 bases, with 13 bases separating them. The CDR3 reads CASSYSLGRGYEQYF. The CDR3 DNA is TGTGCCAGCAGTTACTCGCTAGGCCGAGGATACGAGCAGTACTTC.

This clone has more than one count but fewer than ten. V usage is TRBV19 and J usage is TRBJ1-1, with D maybe TRBD1 (5 bases). The length of the CDR3 is 13 residues. The V gene's germline CDR1 is LNHDA and CDR2 SQIVND (reference sequence). V shed 3 bases and J shed 4 bases, with 9 bases lying between them. The CDR3 sequence: CASSMGGGTEAFF. The CDR3 DNA sequence: TGTGCCAGTAGTATGGGGGGAGGCACTGAAGCTTTCTTT.

This clone occurred a few times. The CDR3 here is CASSQDWGQGYQPQHF. In nucleotides, the CDR3 is TGCGCCAGCAGCCAAGATTGGGGGCAGGGCTATCAGCCCCAGCATTTT. The chain carries TRBV4-1 and TRBJ1-5; perhaps TRBD1 as D (6 bases). Germline V gene lookup returns CDR1 MGHRA and CDR2 YSYEKL. The CDR3 is 16 residues long. The germline V and J ends were trimmed by 0 bases and 5 bases, with 14 bases remaining between them.

The chain uses TRBV11-3 and TRBJ2-1; 12 bases map to TRBD2. V gave up 1 base and J gave up 8 bases; unmatched junction bases: 3. This CDR3 has 15 amino acids. Germline V gene data show CDR1 as SGHNT and CDR2 as YENEEA. The CDR3 spells CASSLGLAGDDEQFF. CDR3 nucleotide sequence: TGTGCCAGCAGCTTAGGACTAGCGGGAGATGATGAGCAGTTCTTC.

This chain uses TRBV2 with TRBJ1-6; TRBD1 matches at 10 bases. This CDR3 contains 15 residues. Germline V gene lookup returns CDR1 SNHLY and CDR2 FYNNEI. The trim removed 6 bases at V and 14 bases at J, leaving 13 bases unmatched. CDR3 region: CASRTTGQGTQSLHF. The CDR3, as DNA: TGTGCCAGCAGAACCACGGGACAGGGGACCCAATCCCTCCACTTT.

V and J are TRBV7-9 and TRBJ1-2; 7 nucleotides align to TRBD1. There are 15 residues in the CDR3. Germline V gene sequence: CDR1 SEHNR, CDR2 FQNEAQ (reference sequence). V shed 3 bases and J 8 bases; nucleotides not matched to a gene: 12. The CDR3 sequence is CASSFPATGNLGYTF. The CDR3 DNA follows: TGTGCCAGCAGCTTTCCCGCGACAGGGAACTTAGGCTACACCTTC.

This rearrangement joins TRBV27 to TRBJ1-5; weak D call: TRBD1 (6 bases). This CDR3 has 15 residues. V lost 5 bases and J 4 bases, leaving 15 bases between the germline ends. Germline V gene lookup returns CDR1 MNHEY and CDR2 SMNVEV (reference sequence). CDR3 amino acids: CASSDLGQLNQPQHF. CDR3 in DNA: TGTGCCAGCAGTGACTTAGGACAGCTTAATCAGCCCCAGCATTTT.

This chain uses TRBV19 with TRBJ2-1; a possible D gene is TRBD2 (6 bases). The CDR3 consists of 17 residues. V lost 5 bases, J lost 0 bases, and 17 bases lay in between. Germline CDR1 and CDR2: LNHDA and SQIVND (reference sequence). CDR3 protein: CASSSMGLKSSYNEQFF. As DNA, the CDR3 is TGTGCCAGTAGTTCAATGGGACTCAAGAGCTCCTACAATGAGCAGTTCTTC.

The CDR3 region has the DNA TGTGCCAGCAGTGGGGGCAGCCCAGATACGCAGTATTTT. Amino acids: CASSGGSPDTQYF. V is TRBV6-1 and J is TRBJ2-3; possible D gene TRBD1, 5 bases. V lost 4 bases and J 4 bases, leaving 9 bases between the germline ends. In germline, CDR1 is MNHNS, CDR2 SASEGT. The CDR3 totals 13 residues.

The rearrangement uses TRBV11-3 and TRBJ2-1, with 12 bases that match TRBD2. CDR1 and CDR2 from the germline V gene are SGHNT and YENEEA. The CDR3 has 13 residues. With V trimmed by 1 base and J by 15 bases, 4 bases remained unmatched. In DNA form, the CDR3 reads TGTGCCAGCAGCTTAGCTAGCGGGGGGGCTTGGTTCTTC. This gives the protein CASSLASGGAWFF.

The chain uses TRBV7-2 and TRBJ1-1; D not certain. Germline CDR1 SGHTA, CDR2 FQGNSA. CDR3 length equals 15 residues. Trimming removed 1 base from V and 8 bases from J, with 17 bases in between. In nucleotides, the CDR3 is TGTGCCAGCAGCTTAGGAGGCCGGGCCCCGGGAGAAGCTTTCTTT. Protein sequence: CASSLGGRAPGEAFF.

The CDR3 DNA follows: TGTGCCAGCGAATTTGGAGCCCAAGAGACCCAGTACTTC. This translates into CASEFGAQETQYF. The rearrangement joins TRBV6-6 to TRBJ2-5, with D uncertain. This CDR3 comprises 13 residues. The V end was cut by 8 bases, the J end by 1 base, with 11 bases between. The V gene's germline CDR1 is MNHNY and CDR2 SVGAGI (reference sequence).

This sequence joins TRBV30 and TRBJ1-5; no firm D call. The length of the CDR3 is 15 residues. The V end lost 0 bases, the J end lost 5 bases, and 14 bases lay between the germline ends. Germline V gene data show CDR1 as GTSNPN and CDR2 as SVGIG (reference sequence). The CDR3 spells CAWSVPNSGHQPQHF. In DNA, the CDR3 is TGTGCCTGGAGTGTACCGAACAGCGGGCATCAGCCCCAGCATTTT.